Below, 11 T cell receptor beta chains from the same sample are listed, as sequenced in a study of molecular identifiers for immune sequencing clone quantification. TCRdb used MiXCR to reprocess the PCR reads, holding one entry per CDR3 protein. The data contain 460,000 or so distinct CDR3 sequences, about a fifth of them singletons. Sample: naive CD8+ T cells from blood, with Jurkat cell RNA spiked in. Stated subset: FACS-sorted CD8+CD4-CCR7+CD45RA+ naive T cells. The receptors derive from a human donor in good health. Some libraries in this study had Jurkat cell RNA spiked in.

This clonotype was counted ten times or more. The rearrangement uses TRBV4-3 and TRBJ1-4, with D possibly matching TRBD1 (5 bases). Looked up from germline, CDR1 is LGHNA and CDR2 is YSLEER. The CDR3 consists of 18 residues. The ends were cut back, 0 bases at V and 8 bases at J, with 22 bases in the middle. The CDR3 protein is CASSQDGGGVPGGEKLFF. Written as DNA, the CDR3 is TGCGCCAGCAGCCAAGATGGGGGAGGGGTCCCGGGGGGAGAAAAACTGTTTTTT.

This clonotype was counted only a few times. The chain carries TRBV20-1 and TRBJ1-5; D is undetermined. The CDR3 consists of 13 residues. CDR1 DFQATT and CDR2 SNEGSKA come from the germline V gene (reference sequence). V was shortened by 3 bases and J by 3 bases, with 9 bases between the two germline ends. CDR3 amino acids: CSASTGYNQPQHF. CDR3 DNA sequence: TGCAGTGCTAGTACGGGGTACAATCAGCCCCAGCATTTT.

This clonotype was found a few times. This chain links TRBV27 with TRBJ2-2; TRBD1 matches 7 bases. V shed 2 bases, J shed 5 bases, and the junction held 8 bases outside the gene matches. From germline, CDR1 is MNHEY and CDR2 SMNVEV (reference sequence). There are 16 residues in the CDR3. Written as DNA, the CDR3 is TGTGCCAGCAGTTTAAACCCGGGACAGAGAACCGGGGAGCTGTTTTTT. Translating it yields CASSLNPGQRTGELFF.

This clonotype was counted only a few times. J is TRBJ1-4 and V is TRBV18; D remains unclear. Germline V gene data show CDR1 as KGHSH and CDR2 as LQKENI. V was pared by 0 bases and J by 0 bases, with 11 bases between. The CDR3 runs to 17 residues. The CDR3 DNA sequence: TGTGCCAGCTCACCACCGGACGGGTGGGCAACTAATGAAAAACTGTTTTTT. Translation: CASSPPDGWATNEKLFF.

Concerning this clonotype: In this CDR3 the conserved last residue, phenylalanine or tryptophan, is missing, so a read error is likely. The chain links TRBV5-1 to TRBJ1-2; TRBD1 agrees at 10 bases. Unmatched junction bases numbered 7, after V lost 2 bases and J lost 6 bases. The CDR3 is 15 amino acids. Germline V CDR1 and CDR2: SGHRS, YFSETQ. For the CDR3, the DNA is TGCGCCAGCAGCTTCGGGACAGGGGAGATCCATGGCTACACCTCC. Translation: CASSFGTGEIHGYTS.

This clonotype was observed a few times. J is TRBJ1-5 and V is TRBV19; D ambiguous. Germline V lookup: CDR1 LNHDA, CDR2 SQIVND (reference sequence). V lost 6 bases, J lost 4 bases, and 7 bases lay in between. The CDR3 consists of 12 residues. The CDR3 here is CASRPPNQPQHF. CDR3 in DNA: TGTGCCAGTAGGCCCCCTAATCAGCCCCAGCATTTT.

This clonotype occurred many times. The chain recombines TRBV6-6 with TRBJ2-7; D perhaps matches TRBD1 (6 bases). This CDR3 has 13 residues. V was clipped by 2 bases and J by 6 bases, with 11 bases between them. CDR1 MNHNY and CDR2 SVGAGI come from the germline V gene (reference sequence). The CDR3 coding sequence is TGTGCCAGCAGTTACGGCCCAGGGGTCGAGCAGTACTTC. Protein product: CASSYGPGVEQYF.

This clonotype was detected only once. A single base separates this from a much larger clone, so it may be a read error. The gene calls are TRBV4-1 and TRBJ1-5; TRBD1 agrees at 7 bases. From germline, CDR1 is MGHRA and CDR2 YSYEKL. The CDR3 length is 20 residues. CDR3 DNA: TGCGCCAGCGGCCAAGCAAATCCGGGACAGACAACTTATAGCAATCAGCCCCAGCATTTT. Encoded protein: CASGQANPGQTTYSNQPQHF.

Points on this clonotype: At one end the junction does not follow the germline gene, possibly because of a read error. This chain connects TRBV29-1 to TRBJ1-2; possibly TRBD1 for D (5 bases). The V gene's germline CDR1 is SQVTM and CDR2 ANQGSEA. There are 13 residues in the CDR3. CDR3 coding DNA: TGCAGCGTGTCATTAGGGGTCCCTGATGGCCACACCTTC. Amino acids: CSVSLGVPDGHTF.

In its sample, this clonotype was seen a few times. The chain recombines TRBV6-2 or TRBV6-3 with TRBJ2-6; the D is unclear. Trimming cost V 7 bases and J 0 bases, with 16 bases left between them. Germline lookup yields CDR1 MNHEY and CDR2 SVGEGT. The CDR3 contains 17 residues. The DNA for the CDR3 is TGTGCCAGCAATTATGAGGTATTGGGCTCTGGGGCCAACGTCCTGACTTTC. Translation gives CASNYEVLGSGANVLTF.

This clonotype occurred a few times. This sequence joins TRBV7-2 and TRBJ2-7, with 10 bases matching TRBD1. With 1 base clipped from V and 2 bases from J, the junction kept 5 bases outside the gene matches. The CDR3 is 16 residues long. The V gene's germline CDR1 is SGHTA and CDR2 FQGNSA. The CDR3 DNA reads TGTGCCAGCAGCTTAGGCTTCGGGACAGGGGCCTACGAGCAGTACTTC. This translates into CASSLGFGTGAYEQYF.